The text below deals with one T cell receptor (beta chain). These data are taken from a study of blood T cell repertoires in COVID-19. Study context: The United States, Italy and Spain provided the acute and convalescent COVID-19 samples. In each case, the material was cDNA or gDNA derived from T cells, B-cell-depleted T cells, or PBMCs.

Under the authors' procedure: Estimates of nucleated cell counts were drawn from the amplification of reference gene primers. Sequencing was performed with immunoSEQ multiplex PCR; in TCRdb, only in-frame clones are kept and a portion is missing. V, J and clone size derive from that table, while D and trimming were established from the DNA sequence. Of 170,000 or so clones in the sample, around 79% are singletons; the top ten hold about 26%. Germline loops: CDR1 LGHNT, CDR2 FRNRAP. CDR3 length: 14 residues. The junction had 4 bases not matched to a gene; V was cut back by 5 bases and J by 5 bases. The clonotype was recovered from a woman in her seventies with acute or convalescent COVID-19. The sample was peripheral blood. The chain employs TRBV12-5 and TRBJ2-1; 9 nucleotides agree with TRBD2. The CDR3 sequence is CASGPGLADNEQFF. DNA of the CDR3: TGTGCTAGTGGTCCGGGACTAGCTGACAATGAGCAGTTCTTC. Full variable domain (remainder filled in from reference TRBV12-5 and TRBJ2-1): DARVTQTPRHKVTEMGQEVTMRCQPILGHNTVFWYRQTMMQGLELLAYFRNRAPLDDSGMPKDRFSAEMPDATLATLKIQPSEPRDSAVYFCASGPGLADNEQFFGPGTRLTVL.